The entry below gives a single T cell receptor (beta chain) sequence along with its context. The data derive from a study of Graves' ophthalmopathy and Graves' hyperthyroidism. Excluded: other autoimmune disease, uncontrolled infection, pregnancy or lactation. RNA transcripts were the source from which TCR beta CDR3 regions were amplified. After a first-round RT-PCR with HTBI primers, a second-round multiplex PCR was run. Each CDR3 protein is one row after TCRdb ran MiXCR on the multiplex PCR reads. The sample shows 500,000 to 700,000 distinct CDR3 sequences, 22% of them seen only once. Material for sequencing was peripheral blood. This TCR was sampled from a woman aged 18-29 years with stable Graves' hyperthyroidism. Some clones in this sample may be carry-over from other donors' samples.

CDR3 amino acids: CSAEREETQYF. CDR3 bases: TGCAGTGCTGAAAGGGAAGAGACCCAGTACTTC. The chain combines TRBV20-1 with TRBJ2-5; D not resolved. There are 11 residues in the CDR3. With 5 bases removed from V and 3 bases from J, the gap between germline ends came to 7 bases. Germline CDR1 DFQATT, CDR2 SNEGSKA (reference sequence).